The clone carrying this T cell receptor (beta chain) was observed once. The CDR3 sequence is 15 residues long. Trimming removed 6 bases at V and 2 bases at J, with 11 bases between. The germline V gene has CDR1 SNHLY and CDR2 FYNNEI. This sample was included in a study of control samples from healthy donors and cancer patients. Libraries were prepared by immunoSEQ multiplex PCR; TCRdb keeps only in-frame clonotypes and omits some of them. Among about 170,000 clones, over 85% were seen once, and the ten largest hold roughly 3.9%. This chain uses TRBV2 with TRBJ2-6, with D maybe TRBD1 (7 bases). Sequenced: blood. This TCR came from a woman aged 55-69 years in good health. CDR3 region: CASSAGTAGANVLTF. The CDR3 coding sequence is TGTGCCAGCAGCGCGGGGACAGCTGGGGCCAACGTCCTGACTTTC.